The clone carrying this T cell receptor (beta chain) was counted between two and nine times. This sample was taken from a study of blood T cell repertoires in COVID-19. Profiled with immunoSEQ multiplex PCR; TCRdb holds only in-frame clones, not every one. This sample has approximately 250,000 clones; around 86% occur once, and the top ten carry about 8.6%. The CDR3 has 14 residues. From germline, CDR1 is SGHNT and CDR2 YYREEE (reference sequence). The ends were cut back, 0 bases at V and 4 bases at J, with 10 bases in the middle. The origin of this receptor is a man aged 35 to 55 with active or convalescent COVID-19. J is TRBJ1-2 and V is TRBV5-4; maybe TRBD1 (6 bases). Sequencing input: peripheral blood. CDR3 DNA sequence: TGTGCCAGCAGCTTGGAGCAGGGGATCTATGGCTACACCTTC. Protein sequence: CASSLEQGIYGYTF.